Sequencing of this T cell receptor beta chain was carried out in a study of Ad26.COV2.S vaccination and SARS-CoV-2 variants. About the study: The donor belonged to the COV1001 Ad26.COV2.S trial arm. The authors gave Ad26.COV2.S intramuscularly, either once or twice 56 days apart.

This clone was counted only a few times. Its antigen is as yet unknown. Generated by immunoSEQ multiplex PCR, the TCRdb table keeps only in-frame clones and is missing some. Of more than 300,000 clones listed, about 86% were seen once; the top ten hold roughly 10%. Findings and caveats of the study: Placebo recipients had lower spike-specific TCR breadth than vaccine recipients.

Treatment given: over 15 received Ad26.COV2.S at low or high dose, single or two shots; five or six received placebo; per-sample allocation not given. Collection of the samples took place on day 63 after the first injection of vaccine or placebo. This TCR derives from a person aged 18-60 years who received the Ad26.COV2.S COVID-19 vaccine or a placebo. The sequences come from peripheral blood, collected in a trial of Ad26.COV2.S vaccine versus placebo.

The CDR3 spells CASSNRDSIGTQYF. For the CDR3, the DNA is TGTGCCAGCAGTAACCGGGACAGCATTGGGACCCAGTACTTC. The J gene is TRBJ2-5, the V gene TRBV27, with 7 nucleotides matching TRBD1. From germline, CDR1 is MNHEY and CDR2 SMNVEV (reference sequence). V lost 5 bases, J lost 7 bases, and 10 bases stayed unmatched. The CDR3 runs to 14 residues.